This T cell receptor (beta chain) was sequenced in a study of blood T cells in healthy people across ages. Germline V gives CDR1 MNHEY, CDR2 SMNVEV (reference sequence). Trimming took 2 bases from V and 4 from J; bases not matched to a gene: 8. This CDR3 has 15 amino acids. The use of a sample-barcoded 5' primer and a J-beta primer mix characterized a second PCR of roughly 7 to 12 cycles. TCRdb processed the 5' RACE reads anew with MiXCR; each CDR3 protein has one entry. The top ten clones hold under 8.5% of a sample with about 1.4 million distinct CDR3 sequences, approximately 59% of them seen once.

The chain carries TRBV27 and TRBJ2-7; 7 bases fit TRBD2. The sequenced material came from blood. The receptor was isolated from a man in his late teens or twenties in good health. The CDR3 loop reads CASSLGSLAVYEQYF. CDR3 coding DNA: TGTGCCAGCAGTTTAGGGAGCCTAGCGGTATACGAGCAGTACTTC.